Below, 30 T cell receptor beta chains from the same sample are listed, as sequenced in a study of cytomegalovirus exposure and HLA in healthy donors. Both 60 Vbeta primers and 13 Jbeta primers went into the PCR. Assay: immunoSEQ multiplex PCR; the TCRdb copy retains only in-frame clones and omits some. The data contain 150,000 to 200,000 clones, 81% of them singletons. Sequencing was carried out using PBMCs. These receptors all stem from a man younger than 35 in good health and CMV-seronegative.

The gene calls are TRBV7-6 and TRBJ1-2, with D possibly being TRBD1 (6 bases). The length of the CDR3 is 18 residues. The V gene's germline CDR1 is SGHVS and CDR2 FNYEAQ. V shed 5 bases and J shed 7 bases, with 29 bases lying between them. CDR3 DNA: TGTGCCAGCAGCCTATATGTCGGGGGGCGGACGACAGTGGGTGGCTACACCTTC. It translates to CASSLYVGGRTTVGGYTF.

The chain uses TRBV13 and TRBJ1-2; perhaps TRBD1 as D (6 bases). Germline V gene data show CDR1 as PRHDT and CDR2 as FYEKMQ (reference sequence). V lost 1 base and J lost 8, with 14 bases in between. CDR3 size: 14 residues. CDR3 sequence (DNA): TGTGCCAGCAGCTTAGAAAACAGGGCCCAGGGCTACACCTTC. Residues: CASSLENRAQGYTF.

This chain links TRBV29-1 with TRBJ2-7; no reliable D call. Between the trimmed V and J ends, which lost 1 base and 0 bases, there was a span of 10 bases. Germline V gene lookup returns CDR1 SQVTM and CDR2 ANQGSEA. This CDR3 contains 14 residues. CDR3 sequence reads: CSVEGPGISYEQYF. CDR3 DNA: TGCAGCGTTGAAGGTCCAGGCATCTCCTACGAGCAGTACTTC.

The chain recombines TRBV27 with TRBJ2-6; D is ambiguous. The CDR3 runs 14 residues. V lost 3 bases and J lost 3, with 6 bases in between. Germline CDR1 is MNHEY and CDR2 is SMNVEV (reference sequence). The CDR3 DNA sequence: TGTGCCAGCAGTTTCCTAGGTGGGGCCAACGTCCTGACTTTC. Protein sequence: CASSFLGGANVLTF.

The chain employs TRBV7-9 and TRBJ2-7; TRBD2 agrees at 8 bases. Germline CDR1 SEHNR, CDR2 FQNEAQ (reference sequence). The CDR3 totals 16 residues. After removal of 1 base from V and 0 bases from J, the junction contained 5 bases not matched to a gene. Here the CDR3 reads CASSLGSGGPSYEQYF. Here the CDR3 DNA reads TGTGCCAGCAGCTTAGGTTCGGGAGGGCCCTCCTACGAGCAGTACTTC. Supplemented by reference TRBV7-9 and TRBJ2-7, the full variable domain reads DTGVSQNPRHKITKRGQNVTFRCDPISEHNRLYWYRQTLGQGPEFLTYFQNEAQLEKSRLLSDRFSAERPKGSFSTLEIQRTEQGDSAMYLCASSLGSGGPSYEQYFGPGTRLTVT.

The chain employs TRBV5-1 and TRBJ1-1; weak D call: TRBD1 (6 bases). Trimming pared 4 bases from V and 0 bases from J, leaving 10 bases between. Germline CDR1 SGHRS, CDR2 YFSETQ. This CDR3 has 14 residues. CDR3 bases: TGCGCCAGCAGCCAGGGACATATGAACACTGAAGCTTTCTTT. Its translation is CASSQGHMNTEAFF.

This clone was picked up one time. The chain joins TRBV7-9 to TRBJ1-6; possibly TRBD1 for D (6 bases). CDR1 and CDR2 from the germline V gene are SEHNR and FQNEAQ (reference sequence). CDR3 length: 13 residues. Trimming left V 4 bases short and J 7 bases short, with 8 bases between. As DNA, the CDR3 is TGTGCCAGCAGCTCTAGGGGGAATTCACCCCTCCACTTT. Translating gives CASSSRGNSPLHF.

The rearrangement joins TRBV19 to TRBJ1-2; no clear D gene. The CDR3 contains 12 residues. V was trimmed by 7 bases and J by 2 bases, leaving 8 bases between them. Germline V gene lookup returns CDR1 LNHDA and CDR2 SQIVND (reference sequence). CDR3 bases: TGTGCCAGTATGAGCGGGAACTATGGCTACACCTTC. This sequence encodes CASMSGNYGYTF.

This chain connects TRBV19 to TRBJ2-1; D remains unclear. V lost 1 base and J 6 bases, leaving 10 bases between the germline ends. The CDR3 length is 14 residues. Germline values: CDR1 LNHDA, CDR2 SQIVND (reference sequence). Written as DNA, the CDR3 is TGTGCCAGTAGTATAGGGCTAGATCCCAATGAGCAGTTCTTC. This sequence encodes CASSIGLDPNEQFF.

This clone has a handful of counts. The DNA of the CDR3 is TGTGCCTGGAGTACGACTAGTTCGAGCACCGGGGAGCTGTTTTTT. Residues: CAWSTTSSSTGELFF. V and J are TRBV30 and TRBJ2-2, with D possibly TRBD2 on 6 matching bases. The CDR3 has 15 amino acids. V gave up 2 bases and J gave up 4 bases, with 14 bases separating them. Germline CDR1 and CDR2: GTSNPN and SVGIG (reference sequence).

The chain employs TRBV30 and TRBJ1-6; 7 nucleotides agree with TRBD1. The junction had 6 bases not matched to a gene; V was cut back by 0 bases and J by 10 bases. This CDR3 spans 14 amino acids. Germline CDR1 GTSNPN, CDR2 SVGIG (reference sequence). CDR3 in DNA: TGTGCCTGGAGTGTAGGGCGGACAGGATCACCCCTCCACTTT. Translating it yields CAWSVGRTGSPLHF.

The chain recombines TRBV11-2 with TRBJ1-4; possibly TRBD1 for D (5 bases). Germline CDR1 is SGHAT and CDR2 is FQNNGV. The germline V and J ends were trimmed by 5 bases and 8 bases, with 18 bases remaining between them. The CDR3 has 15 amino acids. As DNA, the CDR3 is TGTGCCAGCAGCCGGGGGATGAAACTGGGAGAAAAACTGTTTTTT. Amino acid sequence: CASSRGMKLGEKLFF. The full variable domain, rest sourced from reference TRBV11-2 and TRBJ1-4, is EAGVAQSPRYKIIEKRQSVAFWCNPISGHATLYWYQQILGQGPKLLIQFQNNGVVDDSQLPKDRFSAERLKGVDSTLKIQPAKLEDSAVYLCASSRGMKLGEKLFFGSGTQLSVL.

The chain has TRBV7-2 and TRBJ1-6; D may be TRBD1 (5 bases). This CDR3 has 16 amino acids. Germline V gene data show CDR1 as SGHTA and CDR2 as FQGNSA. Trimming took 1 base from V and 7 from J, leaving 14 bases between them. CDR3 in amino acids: CASSLEVTGDNSPLHF. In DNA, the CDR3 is TGTGCCAGCAGCTTAGAAGTAACAGGCGACAATTCACCCCTCCACTTT.

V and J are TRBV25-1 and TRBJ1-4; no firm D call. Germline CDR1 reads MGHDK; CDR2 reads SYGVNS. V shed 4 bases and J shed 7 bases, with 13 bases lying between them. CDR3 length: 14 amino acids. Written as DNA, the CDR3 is TGTGCCAGCAGTGGACTTTACATGGGTGAAAAACTGTTTTTT. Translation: CASSGLYMGEKLFF.

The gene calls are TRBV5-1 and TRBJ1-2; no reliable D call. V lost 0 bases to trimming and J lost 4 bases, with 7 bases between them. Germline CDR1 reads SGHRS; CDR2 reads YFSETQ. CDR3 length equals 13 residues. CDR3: CASSLDGSYGYTF. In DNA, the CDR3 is TGCGCCAGCAGCTTGGACGGTAGCTATGGCTACACCTTC.

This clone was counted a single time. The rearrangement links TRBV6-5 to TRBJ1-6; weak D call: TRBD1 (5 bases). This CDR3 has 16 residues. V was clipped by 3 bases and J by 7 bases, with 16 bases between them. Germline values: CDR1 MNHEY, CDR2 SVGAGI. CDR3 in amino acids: CASSYKGRYRNSPLHF. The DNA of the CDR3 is TGTGCCAGCAGTTATAAGGGGAGGTATAGAAATTCACCCCTCCACTTT.

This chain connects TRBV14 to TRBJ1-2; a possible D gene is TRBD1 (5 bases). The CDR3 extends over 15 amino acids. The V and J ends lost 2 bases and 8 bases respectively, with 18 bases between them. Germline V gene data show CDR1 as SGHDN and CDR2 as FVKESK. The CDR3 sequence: CASSQTTPGLGGYTF. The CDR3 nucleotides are TGTGCCAGCAGCCAAACTACACCAGGGTTGGGAGGCTACACCTTC.

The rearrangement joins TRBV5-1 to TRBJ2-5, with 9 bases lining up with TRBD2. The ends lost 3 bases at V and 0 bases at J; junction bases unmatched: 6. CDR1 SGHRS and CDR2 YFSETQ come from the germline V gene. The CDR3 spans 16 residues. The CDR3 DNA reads TGCGCCAGCAGCTGGGGACTAGCTGAGTACCAAGAGACCCAGTACTTC. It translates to CASSWGLAEYQETQYF. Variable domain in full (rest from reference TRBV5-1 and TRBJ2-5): KAGVTQTPRYLIKTRGQQVTLSCSPISGHRSVSWYQQTPGQGLQFLFEYFSETQRNKGNFPGRFSGRQFSNSRSEMNVSTLELGDSALYLCASSWGLAEYQETQYFGPGTRLLVL.

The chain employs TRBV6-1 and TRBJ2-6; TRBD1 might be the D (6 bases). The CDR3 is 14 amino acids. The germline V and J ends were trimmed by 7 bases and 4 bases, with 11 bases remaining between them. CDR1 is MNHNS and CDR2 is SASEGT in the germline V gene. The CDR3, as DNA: TGTGCCAGCATTGGGGGCGGAGGGGCCAACGTCCTGACTTTC. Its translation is CASIGGGGANVLTF.

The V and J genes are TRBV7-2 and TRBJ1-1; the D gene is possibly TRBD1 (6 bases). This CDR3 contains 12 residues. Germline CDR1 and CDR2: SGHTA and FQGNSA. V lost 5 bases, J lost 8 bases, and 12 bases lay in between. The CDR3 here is CASSRGGAEAFF. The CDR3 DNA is TGTGCCAGCAGCCGGGGGGGGGCGGAAGCTTTCTTT.

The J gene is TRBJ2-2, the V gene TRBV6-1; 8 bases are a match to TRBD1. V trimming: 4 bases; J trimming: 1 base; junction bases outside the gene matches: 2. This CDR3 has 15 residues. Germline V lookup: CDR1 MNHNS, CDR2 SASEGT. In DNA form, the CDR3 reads TGTGCCAGCAGTGTAGGACAGGGGAACACCGGGGAGCTGTTTTTT. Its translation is CASSVGQGNTGELFF.

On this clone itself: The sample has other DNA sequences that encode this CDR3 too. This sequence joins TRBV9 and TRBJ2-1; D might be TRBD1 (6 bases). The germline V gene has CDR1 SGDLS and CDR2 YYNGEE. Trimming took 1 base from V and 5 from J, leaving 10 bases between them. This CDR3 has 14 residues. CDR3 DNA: TGTGCCAGCAGCGTAAGCACAGGGAACAATGAGCAGTTCTTC. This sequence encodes CASSVSTGNNEQFF.

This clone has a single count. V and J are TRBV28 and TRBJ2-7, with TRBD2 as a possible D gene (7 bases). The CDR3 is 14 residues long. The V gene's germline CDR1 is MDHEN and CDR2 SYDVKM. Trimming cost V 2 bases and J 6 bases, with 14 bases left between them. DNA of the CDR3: TGTGCCAGCAGTTTAGGGGGGGCCCTCGCCGAGCAGTACTTC. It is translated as CASSLGGALAEQYF. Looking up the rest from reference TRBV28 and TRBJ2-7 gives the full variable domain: DVKVTQSSRYLVKRTGEKVFLECVQDMDHENMFWYRQDPGLGLRLIYFSYDVKMKEKGDIPEGYSVSREKKERFSLILESASTNQTSMYLCASSLGGALAEQYFGPGTRLTVT.

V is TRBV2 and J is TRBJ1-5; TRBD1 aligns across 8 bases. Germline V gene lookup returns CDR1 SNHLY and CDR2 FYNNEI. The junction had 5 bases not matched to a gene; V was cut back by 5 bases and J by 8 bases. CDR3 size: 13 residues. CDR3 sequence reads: CASSYDRGKPQHF. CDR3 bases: TGTGCCAGCAGTTATGACAGGGGTAAGCCCCAGCATTTT.

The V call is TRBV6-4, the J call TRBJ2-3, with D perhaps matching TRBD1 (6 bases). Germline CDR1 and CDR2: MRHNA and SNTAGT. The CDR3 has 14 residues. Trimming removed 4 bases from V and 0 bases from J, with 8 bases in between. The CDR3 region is CASSGDTSTDTQYF. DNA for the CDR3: TGTGCCAGCAGTGGGGACACCAGCACAGATACGCAGTATTTT.

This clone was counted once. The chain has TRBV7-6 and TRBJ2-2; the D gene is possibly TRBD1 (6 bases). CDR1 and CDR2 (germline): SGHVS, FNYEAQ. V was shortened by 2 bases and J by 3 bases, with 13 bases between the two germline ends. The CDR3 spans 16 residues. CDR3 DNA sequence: TGTGCCAGCAGCTTAAGATTCAGGGGTGACACCGGGGAGCTGTTTTTT. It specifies CASSLRFRGDTGELFF.

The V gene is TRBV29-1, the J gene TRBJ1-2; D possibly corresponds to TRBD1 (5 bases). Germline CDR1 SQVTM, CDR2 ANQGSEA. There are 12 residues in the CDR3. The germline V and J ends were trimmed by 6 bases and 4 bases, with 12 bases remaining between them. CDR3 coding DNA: TGCAGCGTGAAACGACAGAGCTATGGCTACACCTTC. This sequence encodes CSVKRQSYGYTF.

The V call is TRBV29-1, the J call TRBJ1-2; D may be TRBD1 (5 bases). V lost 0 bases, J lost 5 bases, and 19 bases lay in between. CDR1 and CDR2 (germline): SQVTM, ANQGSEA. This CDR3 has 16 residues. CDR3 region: CSVEEPRRDRAYGYTF. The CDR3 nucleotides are TGCAGCGTTGAAGAACCAAGGCGAGACAGAGCTTATGGCTACACCTTC.

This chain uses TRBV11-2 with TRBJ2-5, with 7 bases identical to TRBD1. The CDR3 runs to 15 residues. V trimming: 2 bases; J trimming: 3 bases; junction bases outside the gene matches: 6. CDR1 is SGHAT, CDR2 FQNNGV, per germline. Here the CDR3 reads CASSLTGQIKETQYF. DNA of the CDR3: TGTGCCAGCAGCTTAACGGGACAGATAAAAGAGACCCAGTACTTC.

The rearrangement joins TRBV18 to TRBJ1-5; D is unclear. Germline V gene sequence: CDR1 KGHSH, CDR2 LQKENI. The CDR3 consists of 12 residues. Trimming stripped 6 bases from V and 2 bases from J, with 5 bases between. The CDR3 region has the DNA TGTGCCAGCTCTCTCGGCAATCAGCCCCAGCATTTT. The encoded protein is CASSLGNQPQHF.